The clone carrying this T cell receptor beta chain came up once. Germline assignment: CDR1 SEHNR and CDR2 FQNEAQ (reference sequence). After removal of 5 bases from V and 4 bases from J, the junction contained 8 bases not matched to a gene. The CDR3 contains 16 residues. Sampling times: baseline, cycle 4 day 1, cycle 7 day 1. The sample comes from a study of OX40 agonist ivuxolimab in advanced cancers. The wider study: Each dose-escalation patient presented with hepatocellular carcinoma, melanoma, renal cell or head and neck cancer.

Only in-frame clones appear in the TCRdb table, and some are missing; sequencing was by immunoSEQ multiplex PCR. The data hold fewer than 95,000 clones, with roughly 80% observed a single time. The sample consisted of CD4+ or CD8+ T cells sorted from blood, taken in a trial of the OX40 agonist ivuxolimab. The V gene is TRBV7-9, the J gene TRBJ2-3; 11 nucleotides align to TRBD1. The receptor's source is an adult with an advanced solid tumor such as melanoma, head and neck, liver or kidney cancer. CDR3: CASSHQSGQGADTQYF. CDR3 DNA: TGTGCCAGCAGCCACCAGTCGGGACAGGGGGCAGATACGCAGTATTTT.